The rows below give T cell receptor beta chains drawn from one sample of a study of control samples from healthy donors and cancer patients. Sequencing used immunoSEQ multiplex PCR; TCRdb keeps in-frame clones, though not all of them. The sample yields 40,000 to 55,000 clones, approximately 89% seen once. Specimen: PBMCs. The receptors were sampled from a middle-aged man with colorectal cancer. Both conserved end residues are part of each CDR3. A D gene is named only where the DNA matches it firmly. Clone size is stated in some rows and not others, as once, few, many or a class when expanded.

>TRBV5-1|-|-|TRBJ2-5|15
CASSLGLLEKETQYF
TGCGCCAGCAGCTTGGGGCTACTAGAGAAAGAGACCCAGTACTTC
>TRBV7-3|-|-|TRBJ1-3|15
CASSLETGSGNTIYF
TGTGCCAGCAGCTTAGAAACGGGGAGCGGAAACACCATATATTTT
>TRBV6-2/TRBV6-3|-|-|TRBJ2-7|13
CASSYSPKREQYF
TGTGCCAGCAGTTACTCCCCAAAGAGGGAGCAGTACTTC
>TRBV6-4|-|-|TRBJ2-6|17
CASSAGAAGAGANVLTF
TGTGCCAGCAGTGCCGGGGCCGCAGGGGCTGGGGCCAACGTCCTGACTTTC
>TRBV4-3|-|TRBD1|TRBJ1-2|15
CVSSQNKGQGYGYTF
TGCGTCAGCAGCCAAAATAAGGGACAGGGCTATGGCTACACCTTC
>TRBV27|-|-|TRBJ2-3|15
CASRVWESSTDTQYF
TGTGCCAGCAGGGTCTGGGAGTCTAGCACAGATACGCAGTATTTT
>TRBV11-2|few|-|TRBJ2-7|14
CASSLGAGAYEQYF
TGTGCCAGCAGCTTAGGGGCAGGAGCCTACGAGCAGTACTTC
>TRBV6-4|-|-|TRBJ2-1|18
CASRVVWEVCHAWNEQFF
TGTGCCAGCAGGGTGGTATGGGAGGTTTGCCATGCATGGAATGAGCAGTTCTTC
>TRBV5-4|-|TRBD1|TRBJ1-5|15
CASSLAPTGDQPQHF
TGTGCCAGCAGCTTGGCCCCGACAGGGGATCAGCCCCAGCATTTT
>TRBV30|-|-|TRBJ2-5|13
CAWSVQGGETQYF
TGTGCCTGGAGTGTTCAGGGGGGAGAGACCCAGTACTTC
>TRBV3-1/TRBV3-2|-|-|TRBJ2-1|16
CASSQVASSRHNEQFF
TGTGCCAGCAGCCAAGTGGCGTCGAGTAGGCACAATGAGCAGTTCTTC
>TRBV5-1|-|-|TRBJ2-1|16
CASSLNSGPSYNEQFF
TGCGCCAGCAGCTTAAACTCAGGGCCTTCCTACAATGAGCAGTTCTTC
>TRBV24-1|-|TRBD2|TRBJ2-1|15
CATSEGLAALNEQFF
TGTGCCACCAGTGAAGGGCTAGCGGCCCTCAATGAGCAGTTCTTC
>TRBV18|once|TRBD2|TRBJ2-1|16
CASSPPLAGAYNEQFF
TGTGCCAGCTCACCACCCCTAGCGGGAGCCTACAATGAGCAGTTCTTC
>TRBV5-1|-|TRBD1|TRBJ2-2|21
CASSSIYYRGPSLANTGELFF
TGCGCCAGCAGCTCGATTTATTATAGGGGGCCCTCACTCGCGAACACCGGGGAGCTGTTTTTT
>TRBV10-3|-|-|TRBJ1-1|13
CAATGPRNTEAFF
TGTGCCGCGACGGGACCCCGGAACACTGAAGCTTTCTTT
>TRBV14|-|-|TRBJ2-7|15
CASSRTTGRVGEQYF
TGTGCCAGCAGCCGGACGACAGGCCGGGTGGGGGAGCAGTACTTC
>TRBV23-1|-|-|TRBJ2-1|15
CASSPEGRFIDEQFF
TGCGCCAGCAGTCCTGAGGGGCGTTTTATCGATGAGCAGTTCTTC
>TRBV6-6|-|-|TRBJ1-5|16
CASSYFLGGDRLSQHF
TGTGCCAGCAGTTACTTCCTGGGGGGGGATCGTCTGTCCCAGCATTTT
>TRBV5-1|-|TRBD1|TRBJ2-7|16
CASSLDLDRGHYEQYF
TGCGCCAGCAGCTTGGACTTGGACAGGGGTCATTACGAGCAGTACTTC
>TRBV24-1|-|-|TRBJ2-3|14
CATSDLPYTDTQYF
TGTGCCACCAGTGATTTGCCGTACACAGATACGCAGTATTTT
>TRBV2|-|-|TRBJ1-2|13
CASSDLGTYGYTF
TGTGCCAGCAGTGACCTGGGGACCTATGGCTACACCTTC
>TRBV5-1|-|-|TRBJ2-7|14
CASSMGLGTYEQYF
TGCGCCAGCAGCATGGGGCTAGGTACCTACGAGCAGTACTTC
>TRBV9|few|TRBD1|TRBJ2-5|15
CASSVAGDRGETQYF
TGTGCCAGCAGCGTAGCAGGGGACAGGGGAGAGACCCAGTACTTC
>TRBV7-8|-|TRBD2|TRBJ2-1|15
CASRGSGRPNNEQFF
TGTGCCAGCAGGGGAAGCGGGAGACCGAACAATGAGCAGTTCTTC
>TRBV7-7|-|TRBD1|TRBJ2-5|15
CASSSGQGGQETQYF
TGTGCTAGCAGCTCCGGACAGGGGGGGCAAGAGACCCAGTACTTC
>TRBV7-8|-|TRBD2|TRBJ2-1|17
CASSLSTSGSALNEQFF
TGTGCCAGCAGCTTATCTACTAGCGGGAGCGCGTTGAATGAGCAGTTCTTC
>TRBV4-1|-|-|TRBJ2-7|15
CASSQDKERVNEQYF
TGCGCCAGCAGCCAAGATAAGGAAAGGGTCAACGAGCAGTACTTC
>TRBV21-1|once|-|TRBJ2-7|14
CASSLNRIYYEQYF
TGTGCCAGCAGCTTGAATAGGATATACTACGAGCAGTACTTC
>TRBV7-9|-|-|TRBJ1-2|12
CASSWGQHGYTF
TGTGCCAGCAGCTGGGGGCAGCATGGCTACACCTTC
>TRBV5-1|once|-|TRBJ1-1|16
CASSSTGYPMNTEAFF
TGCGCCAGCAGCTCCACAGGGTACCCCATGAACACTGAAGCTTTCTTT
>TRBV27|-|-|TRBJ1-2|13
CASSFKGFYGYTF
TGTGCCAGCAGTTTTAAGGGGTTCTATGGCTACACCTTC
>TRBV9|-|TRBD2|TRBJ2-1|15
CASSVDTSGYNEQFF
TGTGCCAGCAGCGTAGATACTAGCGGATACAATGAGCAGTTCTTC
>TRBV5-1|-|TRBD1|TRBJ2-7|14
CASSPGDRGREQYF
TGCGCCAGCAGCCCAGGGGACAGGGGGCGCGAGCAGTACTTC
>TRBV9|-|-|TRBJ1-5|15
CASSVGGDGNQPQHF
TGTGCCAGCAGCGTAGGGGGTGACGGCAATCAGCCCCAGCATTTT
>TRBV19|-|TRBD2|TRBJ2-2|17
CASSSGTILTNTGELFF
TGTGCCAGTAGTTCAGGGACTATTTTGACGAACACCGGGGAGCTGTTTTTT
>TRBV7-9|-|-|TRBJ1-6|18
CASSGDRQLSSYNSPLHF
TGTGCCAGCAGCGGGGACCGACAGCTGAGCTCCTATAATTCACCCCTCCACTTT
>TRBV7-6|-|-|TRBJ1-1|16
CASSLGAGRQRGEAFF
TGTGCCAGCAGCTTAGGGGCGGGAAGGCAGAGGGGTGAAGCTTTCTTT
>TRBV29-1|once|-|TRBJ2-3|17
CSVEDWDLKGLTDTQYF
TGCAGCGTTGAAGATTGGGACCTGAAGGGCCTCACAGATACGCAGTATTTT
>TRBV12-3/TRBV12-4|-|-|TRBJ2-7|13
CASSQTWGDEQYF
TGTGCCAGCAGTCAAACCTGGGGGGACGAGCAGTACTTC
>TRBV7-2|-|-|TRBJ2-5|15
CASSLQRGDGETQYF
TGTGCCAGCAGCTTGCAGAGAGGGGACGGGGAGACCCAGTACTTC
>TRBV28|once|TRBD1|TRBJ1-2|13
CASSGQGASGYTF
TGTGCCAGCAGTGGACAGGGGGCATCCGGCTACACCTTC